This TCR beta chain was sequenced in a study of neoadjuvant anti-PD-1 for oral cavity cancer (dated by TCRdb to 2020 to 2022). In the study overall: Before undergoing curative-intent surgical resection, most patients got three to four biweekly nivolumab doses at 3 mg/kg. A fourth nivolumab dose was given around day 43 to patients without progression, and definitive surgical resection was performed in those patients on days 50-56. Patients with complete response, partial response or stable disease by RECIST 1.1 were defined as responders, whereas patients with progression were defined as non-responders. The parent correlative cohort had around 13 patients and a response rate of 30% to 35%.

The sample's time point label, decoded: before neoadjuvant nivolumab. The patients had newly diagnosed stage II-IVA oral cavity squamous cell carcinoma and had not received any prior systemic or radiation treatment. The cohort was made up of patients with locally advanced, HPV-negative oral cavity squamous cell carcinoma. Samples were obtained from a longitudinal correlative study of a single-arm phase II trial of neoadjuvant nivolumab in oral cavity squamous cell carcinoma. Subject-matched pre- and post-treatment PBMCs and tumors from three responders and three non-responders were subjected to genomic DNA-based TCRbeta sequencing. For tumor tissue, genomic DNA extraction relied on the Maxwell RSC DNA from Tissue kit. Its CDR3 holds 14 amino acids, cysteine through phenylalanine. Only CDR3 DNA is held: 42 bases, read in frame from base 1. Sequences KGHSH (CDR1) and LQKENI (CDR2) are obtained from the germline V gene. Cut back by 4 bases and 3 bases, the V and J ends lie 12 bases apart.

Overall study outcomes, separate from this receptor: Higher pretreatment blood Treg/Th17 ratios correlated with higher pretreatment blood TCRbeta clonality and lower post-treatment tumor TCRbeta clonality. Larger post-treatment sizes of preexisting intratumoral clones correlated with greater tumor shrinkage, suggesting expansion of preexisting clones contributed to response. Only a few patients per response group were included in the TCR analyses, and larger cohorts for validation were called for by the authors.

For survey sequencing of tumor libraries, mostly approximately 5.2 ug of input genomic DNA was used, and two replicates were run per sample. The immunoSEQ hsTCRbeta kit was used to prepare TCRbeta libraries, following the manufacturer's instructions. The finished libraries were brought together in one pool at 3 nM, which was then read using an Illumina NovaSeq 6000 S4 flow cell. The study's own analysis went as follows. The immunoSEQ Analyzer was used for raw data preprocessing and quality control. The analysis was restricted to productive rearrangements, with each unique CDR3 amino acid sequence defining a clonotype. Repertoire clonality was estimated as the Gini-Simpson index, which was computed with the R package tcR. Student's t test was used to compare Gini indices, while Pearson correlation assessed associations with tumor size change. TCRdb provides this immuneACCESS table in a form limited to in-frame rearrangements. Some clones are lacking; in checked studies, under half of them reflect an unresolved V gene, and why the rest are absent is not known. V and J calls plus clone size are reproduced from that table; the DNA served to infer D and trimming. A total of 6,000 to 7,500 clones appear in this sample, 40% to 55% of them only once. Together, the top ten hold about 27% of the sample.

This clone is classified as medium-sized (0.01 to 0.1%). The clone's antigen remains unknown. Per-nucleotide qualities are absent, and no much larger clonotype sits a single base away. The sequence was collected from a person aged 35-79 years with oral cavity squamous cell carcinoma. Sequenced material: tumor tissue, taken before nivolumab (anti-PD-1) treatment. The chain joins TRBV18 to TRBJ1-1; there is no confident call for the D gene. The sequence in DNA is TGTGCCAGCTCACTAGACACGTTGGACACTGAAGCTTTCTTT. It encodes CASSLDTLDTEAFF.